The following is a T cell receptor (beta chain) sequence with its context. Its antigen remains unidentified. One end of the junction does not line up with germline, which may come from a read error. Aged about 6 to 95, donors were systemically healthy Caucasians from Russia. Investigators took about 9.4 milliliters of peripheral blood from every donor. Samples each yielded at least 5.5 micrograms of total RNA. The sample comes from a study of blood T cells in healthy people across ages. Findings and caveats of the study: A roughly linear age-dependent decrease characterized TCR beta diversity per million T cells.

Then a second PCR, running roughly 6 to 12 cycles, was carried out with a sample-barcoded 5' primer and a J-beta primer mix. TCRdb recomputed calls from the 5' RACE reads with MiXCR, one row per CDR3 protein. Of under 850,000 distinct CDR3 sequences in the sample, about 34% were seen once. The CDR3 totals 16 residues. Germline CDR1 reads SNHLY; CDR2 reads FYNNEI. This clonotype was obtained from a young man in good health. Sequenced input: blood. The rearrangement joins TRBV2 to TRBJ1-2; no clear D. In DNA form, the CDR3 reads TGTGCCAGCGGTGAACGGCGGAGCACAGTTAACTATGGCTACACCTTC. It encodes CASGERRSTVNYGYTF.